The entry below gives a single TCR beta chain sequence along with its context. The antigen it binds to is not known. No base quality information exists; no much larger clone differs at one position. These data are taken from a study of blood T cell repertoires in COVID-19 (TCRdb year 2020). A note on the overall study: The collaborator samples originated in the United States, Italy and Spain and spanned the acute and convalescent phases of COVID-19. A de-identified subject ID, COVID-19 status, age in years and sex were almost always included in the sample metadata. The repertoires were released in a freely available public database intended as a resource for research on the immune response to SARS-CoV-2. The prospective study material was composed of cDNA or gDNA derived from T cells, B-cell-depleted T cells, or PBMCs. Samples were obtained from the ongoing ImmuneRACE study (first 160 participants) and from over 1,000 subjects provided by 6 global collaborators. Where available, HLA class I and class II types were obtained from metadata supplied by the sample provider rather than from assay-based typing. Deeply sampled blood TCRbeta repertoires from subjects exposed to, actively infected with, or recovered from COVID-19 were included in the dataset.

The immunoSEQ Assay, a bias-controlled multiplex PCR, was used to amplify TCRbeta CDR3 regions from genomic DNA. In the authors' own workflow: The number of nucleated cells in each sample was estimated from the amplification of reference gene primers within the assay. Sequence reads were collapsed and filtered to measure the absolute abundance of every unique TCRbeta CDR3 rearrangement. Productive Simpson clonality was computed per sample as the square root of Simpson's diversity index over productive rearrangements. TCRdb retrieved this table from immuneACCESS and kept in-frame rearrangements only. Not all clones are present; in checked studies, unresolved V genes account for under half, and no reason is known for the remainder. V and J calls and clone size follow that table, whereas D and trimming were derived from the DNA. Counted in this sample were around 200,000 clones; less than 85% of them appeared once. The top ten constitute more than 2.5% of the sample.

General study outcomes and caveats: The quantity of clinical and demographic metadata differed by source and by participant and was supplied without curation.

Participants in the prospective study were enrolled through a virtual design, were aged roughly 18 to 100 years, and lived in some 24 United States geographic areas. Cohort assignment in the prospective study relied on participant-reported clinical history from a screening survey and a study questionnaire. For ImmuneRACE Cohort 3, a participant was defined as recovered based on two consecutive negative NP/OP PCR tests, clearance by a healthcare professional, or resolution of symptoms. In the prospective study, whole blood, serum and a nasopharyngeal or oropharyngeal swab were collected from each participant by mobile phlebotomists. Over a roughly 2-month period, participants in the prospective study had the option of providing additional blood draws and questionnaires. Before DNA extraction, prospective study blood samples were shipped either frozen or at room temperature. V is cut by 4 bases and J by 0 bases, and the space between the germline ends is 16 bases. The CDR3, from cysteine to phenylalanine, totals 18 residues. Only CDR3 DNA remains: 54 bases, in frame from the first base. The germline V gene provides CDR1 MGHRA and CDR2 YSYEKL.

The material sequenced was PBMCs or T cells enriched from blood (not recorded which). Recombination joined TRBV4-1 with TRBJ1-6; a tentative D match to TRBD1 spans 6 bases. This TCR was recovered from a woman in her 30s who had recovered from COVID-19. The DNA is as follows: TGCGCCAGCAGCCGTTGGACAGCCGAGAGCTCCTATAATTCACCCCTCCACTTT. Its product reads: CASSRWTAESSYNSPLHF.